This T cell receptor (beta chain) was sequenced in a study of shared clonotypes between healthy human individuals. The data were produced by immunoSEQ multiplex PCR, yet TCRdb's version contains in-frame clones alone and is incomplete. The sample carries about 1.1 million clones, about 72% recorded once. Every contributor of samples was a Caucasian grown-up residing in Nashville, Tennessee. CD4+ cell separation produced CD45RA+ naive and CD45RA-negative memory subsets. The sequence came from a man aged 18-30 years in good health. Some clones in this sample may be carry-over from other donors' samples. Sequenced: memory CD4+ T cells from PBMCs. The subset was: CD45RA-negative fraction.

The CDR3 DNA sequence: TGTGCCAGCAGCTCGGGACTAGTAACAGATACGCAGTATTTT. It translates to CASSSGLVTDTQYF. The V gene is TRBV7-7, the J gene TRBJ2-3; 8 bases fit TRBD2. Per germline, CDR1 SSHAT and CDR2 FNYEAQ (reference sequence). The CDR3 extends over 14 amino acids. The junction had 3 bases not matched to a gene; V was cut back by 4 bases and J by 3 bases.